This T cell receptor beta chain was captured in a study of blood T cell repertoires in COVID-19. About the study: Nucleic acid was either cDNA or gDNA, and it came from T cells, B-cell-depleted T cells, or PBMCs.

Germline V gives CDR1 MNHNY, CDR2 SVGAGI (reference sequence). V lost 5 bases and J lost 3; bases outside the gene matches: 11. This CDR3 spans 17 amino acids. In the study's own analysis: Researchers report that nucleated cell counts were estimated from reference gene primer amplification. TCRdb's table, derived via immunoSEQ multiplex PCR, lists solely in-frame clones and lacks some. The V and J calls and clone size are taken from that table; D and trimming were inferred from the DNA. This sample has some 210,000 clones, with about 91% found just once. The sequenced material came from peripheral blood. The receptor was derived from a man in his thirties or forties with acute or convalescent COVID-19. V is TRBV6-6 and J is TRBJ2-1; 9 nucleotides line up with TRBD1. The CDR3 DNA reads TGTGCCAGCAGTCGGATAACACAGGGGGCCGTCTACAATGAGCAGTTCTTC. The encoded protein is CASSRITQGAVYNEQFF.